The subject of this entry is one T cell receptor beta chain. What it binds is unknown. The data were taken from a study of PD-1 blockade in classical Hodgkin lymphoma. General observations from the study: Repertoire differences lack defined causes, possibly disease activity or prior therapy. Complete responders possessed baseline diversity comparable to newly diagnosed patients. Diversity in CD4+ TCRs, unlike that measured in CD8+ TCRs, had risen significantly by C4D1.

All trial patients relapsed after autologous stem cell transplantation. Assay used: immunoSEQ multiplex PCR; TCRdb lists only in-frame clones, some missing. The sample consists of about 97,000 clones, around 80% of them appearing once. The source of this sequence is a human donor with classical Hodgkin lymphoma. Sequenced material: peripheral blood mononuclear cells (PBMCs), taken at baseline.

CDR3 DNA sequence: TGTGCCAGCAGGAGGGCGGGAGTTAACTACAATGAGCAGTTCTTC. It codes for CASRRAGVNYNEQFF. This sequence joins TRBV6-1 and TRBJ2-1; TRBD2 aligns across 7 bases. The J segment lost 3 bases and the V segment lost 6 bases, leaving 8 bases of the junction unmatched. Germline-derived CDR1 and CDR2 are MNHNS and SASEGT. This CDR3 has 15 residues.